The source of this T cell receptor (beta chain) is a study of long-term antiretroviral therapy in people with HIV. Study conclusions and caveats: CDR3 length ranges were narrower in HIV repertoires than in controls.

An immunoSEQ assay, version v3.0, was performed at survey level. The table came from immunoSEQ multiplex PCR; TCRdb's copy has only in-frame clones and leaves some out. The table shows 19,000 or so clones, with approximately 88% occurring only once. As regards this clone: The antigen is not known.

Trimming took off 10 bases at V and 5 bases at J, with 21 bases between the two ends. The CDR3 covers 16 residues. CDR1 is WNHNN and CDR2 is SYGVQD in the germline V gene (reference sequence). This TCR derives from a man in his late teens or twenties with HIV. The material was unsorted PBMCs, obtained 0.9 years after starting antiretroviral therapy. The genes are TRBV10-1 and TRBJ2-6; D unresolved. The chain's CDR3 is CANTSPDGIRANVLTF. CDR3 bases: TGCGCCAACACCTCACCCGACGGCATCAGGGCCAACGTCCTGACTTTC.